A single sample gave rise to the 5 T cell receptor beta chains below, sequenced in a study of tumor-infiltrating lymphocytes in oesophageal squamous cell carcinoma. MiXCR, applied by TCRdb to the PCR reads, yields one record per CDR3 protein. The repertoire has roughly 10,000 distinct CDR3 sequences, approximately 60% of them found once; the top ten carry roughly 29%. Sequences were obtained from esophageal tumor tissue. These receptors were collected from a female donor with esophageal squamous cell carcinoma.

As for this clonotype: Compared with germline, one end of the junction differs, possibly owing to a read error. The chain combines TRBV7-6 with TRBJ2-5; TRBD1 is a possible D gene (6 bases). The CDR3 consists of 13 residues. CDR1 SGHVS and CDR2 FNYEAQ come from the germline V gene. This CDR3 is CASSATGSETQYF. For the CDR3, the DNA is TGTGCTAGCAGCGCAACAGGGTCAGAGACCCAGTACTTC.

This clonotype was counted ten times or more. No conserved phenylalanine or tryptophan is present at the end of the CDR3, so a read error is the likely explanation. Because the CDR3's place on the DNA is in doubt, the DNA is left out and the CDR3 is given as listed by TCRdb. The chain is built from TRBV6-6 and TRBJ2-7; TRBD1, the D gene given by the table, was not confirmed from the DNA. The length of the CDR3 is 17 amino acids, counting both ends. The germline CDR1 and CDR2 sequences are MNHNY and SVGAGI (reference sequence). This CDR3 reads CASSYSAGQGNGYTFGS.

Relative to its sample, this clonotype is medium-sized (0.01 to 0.1%). The rearrangement links TRBV6-6 to TRBJ2-1; 12 nucleotides align to TRBD2. Germline V gene lookup returns CDR1 MNHNY and CDR2 SVGAGI (reference sequence). The CDR3 runs 19 residues. J was trimmed by 6 bases and V by 0 bases; bases with no gene match: 12. CDR3 residues: CASSYSPTSGGIMSNEQFF. CDR3 bases: TGTGCCAGCAGTTACTCTCCTACTAGCGGGGGGATAATGAGCAATGAGCAGTTCTTC.

This clonotype was counted a few times. The chain couples TRBV12-3 or TRBV12-4 to TRBJ2-5; a weak D match, TRBD1 (5 bases). Trimming took off 7 bases at V and 2 bases at J, with 14 bases between the two ends. The CDR3 covers 14 residues. The CDR3 is CASTGSSDQETQYF. CDR3 DNA: TGTGCCAGCACAGGGTCCTCAGATCAAGAGACCCAGTACTTC.

This clonotype appeared a single time. The rearrangement links TRBV7-2 to TRBJ2-5; the match to TRBD2 covers 14 bases. Gene TRBJ2-1 matches the end of the DNA better, so the J call may be wrong. The germline gives CDR1 SGHTA, CDR2 FQGNSA. The length of the CDR3 is 15 residues. The CDR3 nucleotides are TGTGCCAGCAGCTTAGTGGGACTAGCGGGAGCTGAGCAGTTCTTC. Amino acid sequence: CASSLVGLAGAEQFF.